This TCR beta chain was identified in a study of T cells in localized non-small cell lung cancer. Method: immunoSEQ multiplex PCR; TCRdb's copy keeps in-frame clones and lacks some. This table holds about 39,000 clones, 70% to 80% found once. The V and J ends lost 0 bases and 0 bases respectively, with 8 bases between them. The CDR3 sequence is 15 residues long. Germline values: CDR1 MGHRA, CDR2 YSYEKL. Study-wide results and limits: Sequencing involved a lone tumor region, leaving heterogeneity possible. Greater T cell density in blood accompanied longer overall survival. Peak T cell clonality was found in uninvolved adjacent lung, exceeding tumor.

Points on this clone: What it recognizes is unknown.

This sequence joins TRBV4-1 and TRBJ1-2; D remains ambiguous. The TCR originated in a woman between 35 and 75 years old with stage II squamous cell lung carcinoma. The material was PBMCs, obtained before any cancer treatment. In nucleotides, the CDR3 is TGCGCCAGCAGCCAAGATCCCGGAGCTAACTATGGCTACACCTTC. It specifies CASSQDPGANYGYTF.